Ten or more counts support the clone carrying this TCR beta chain. Its antigen remains unidentified. This record comes from a study of T cells in Graves' hyperthyroidism and ophthalmopathy. General study findings and limits: By a 13 V-J model, ophthalmopathy was set apart from stable hyperthyroidism.

CDR1 and CDR2 (germline): SGHNT, YENEEA. This CDR3 spans 15 amino acids. Germline trimming cut 3 bases from V and 1 base from J; bases unmatched to any gene: 5. Uncontrolled infection, other autoimmune disease, pregnancy or lactation disqualified patients from enrolment. Diagnostic decisions used clinical symptoms, serum thyroxine and TRAb, thyroid ultrasound and orbital computed tomography. From RNA transcripts, TCR beta CDR3 regions were amplified. First-round RT-PCR with HTBI primers amplified the TCR CDR3 region. MiXCR, applied by TCRdb to the multiplex PCR reads, yields one record per CDR3 protein. This table holds 550,000 to 700,000 distinct CDR3 sequences, roughly 14% found once.

Input material: blood. The V call is TRBV11-3, the J call TRBJ1-1; the match to TRBD1 covers 7 bases. The clonotype originates from a woman aged 40-49 years with Graves' ophthalmopathy. The CDR3 DNA reads TGTGCCAGCAGCTTTAGGGGGCTGGAGAACACTGAAGCTTTCTTT. Amino acid sequence: CASSFRGLENTEAFF.